These T cell receptor beta chains were read from a single sample in a study of blood T cell repertoires in COVID-19. Measured with immunoSEQ multiplex PCR; TCRdb has only the in-frame clones, and not every one. The table records about 200,000 clones, around 92% of them present only once. Sequencing used PBMCs or T cells enriched from blood (not recorded which). The receptor source for this set is a woman between 18 and 29 years old who had recovered from COVID-19. The CDR3 runs from the conserved cysteine through the conserved F or W. D genes are given only for firm matches.

J gene,V gene,D gene,CDR3 length,CDR3 protein
TRBJ2-3,TRBV5-8,NA,13,CASTPGPADTQYF
TRBJ2-1,TRBV18,TRBD2,13,CASSRLAIDEQFF
TRBJ2-7,TRBV28,NA,13,CASSTPGDYEQYF
TRBJ2-2,TRBV9,NA,13,CASSVTGTGELFF
TRBJ2-1,TRBV5-1,TRBD2,15,CASSLVAGAPNEQFF
TRBJ2-5,TRBV5-4,TRBD1,15,CATSDPGQVQETQYF
TRBJ1-4,TRBV7-9,TRBD1,15,CASSFGQATNEKLFF
TRBJ1-3,TRBV2,NA,16,CASSASRRSSGNTIYF
TRBJ1-6,TRBV4-1,NA,16,CASSLSLRIQTSPLHF
TRBJ2-7,TRBV4-1,TRBD2,18,CASSQGLAGGHRSYEQYF
TRBJ1-1,TRBV4-1,NA,15,CASSPSQGAGTEAFF
TRBJ1-2,TRBV11-2,NA,17,CASSLAWGGGIDYGYTF
TRBJ1-6,TRBV12-5,TRBD1,14,CASGDWTGSSPLHF
TRBJ1-2,TRBV18,NA,14,CASSPDEGGYGYTF
TRBJ2-3,TRBV18,TRBD2,15,CASSPLAGLTDTQYF
TRBJ2-1,TRBV5-1,TRBD2,15,CASSLGLAGEYEQFF
TRBJ1-2,TRBV15,NA,14,CATSREAGAYGYTF
TRBJ1-2,TRBV5-1,TRBD1,14,CASSWAGQGAVYTF
TRBJ1-2,TRBV2,TRBD1,15,CAKSSGQAINYGYTF
TRBJ1-2,TRBV6-1,NA,14,CASSEKRGALGYTF
TRBJ1-6,TRBV11-2,NA,17,CASSSGPGSGGHSPLHF
TRBJ2-3,TRBV6-4,NA,14,CASQRSAGTDTQYF
TRBJ1-2,TRBV10-3,TRBD1,14,CAISRDRAGGGYTF
TRBJ2-1,TRBV7-9,TRBD2,15,CASSSTSGGPDEQFF
TRBJ2-1,TRBV9,TRBD1,15,CASSVAPGGYNEQFF
TRBJ2-2,TRBV7-9,NA,16,CASSLGPGETTGELFF
TRBJ1-1,TRBV5-4,TRBD1,16,CASSTGQGASYTEAFF
TRBJ2-3,TRBV24-1,TRBD2,15,CATGPSGGGTDTQYF
TRBJ2-5,TRBV5-1,TRBD1,13,CASSWTGEETQYF
TRBJ2-5,TRBV11-2,NA,15,CASAKTGFLGETQYF
TRBJ2-5,TRBV11-2,TRBD2,13,CASSSGLAETQYF
TRBJ2-7,TRBV6-5,TRBD2,15,CASSYPREGRYEQYF
TRBJ2-7,TRBV7-9,NA,16,CASSPVRGSGRDEQYF
TRBJ1-2,TRBV28,NA,14,CASSLDPAVYGYTF
TRBJ1-3,TRBV28,TRBD1,14,CASSDQGARNTIYF
TRBJ2-7,TRBV27,TRBD1,14,CASSVFRDRSQQYF
TRBJ1-4,TRBV7-9,NA,15,CASSLARVKDEKLFF
TRBJ1-6,TRBV5-1,NA,14,CASSFRQDNSPLHF
TRBJ1-1,TRBV27,NA,14,CASNRLGRDTEAFF
TRBJ1-4,TRBV4-1,TRBD1,14,CASSQETGGEKLFF
TRBJ2-3,TRBV6-1,NA,15,CASSEEIAGTDTQYF
TRBJ2-7,TRBV5-5,NA,15,CASSLGVGSSYEQYF
TRBJ2-5,TRBV27,NA,14,CASSSYTGFETQYF
TRBJ1-1,TRBV19,TRBD1,16,CASSARQGDMNTEAFF
TRBJ1-2,TRBV12-5,NA,10,CASVRDGYTF
TRBJ2-3,TRBV6-5,NA,14,CASREGQGSDTQYF
TRBJ2-7,TRBV3-1/TRBV3-2,TRBD2,15,CASSQPTSGTYEQYF
TRBJ2-7,TRBV5-1,TRBD1,16,CASSFNRGPGISEQYF
TRBJ2-7,TRBV4-1,NA,14,CASSQATGIYEQYF
TRBJ1-2,TRBV6-5,NA,15,CASNGPVRWNYGYTF
TRBJ2-6,TRBV9,NA,17,CASSGNGLNSGANVLTF
TRBJ2-1,TRBV11-2,TRBD2,12,CASSITGTRQFF
TRBJ2-3,TRBV5-4,TRBD1,16,CASSLARGRTTDTQYF
TRBJ1-2,TRBV6-5,TRBD1,13,CASSPDRELGYTF
TRBJ1-3,TRBV28,NA,16,CASTRGSSHSGNTIYF
TRBJ2-1,TRBV5-1,NA,16,CASSDRRGGGYNEQFF
TRBJ1-2,TRBV4-1,NA,15,CASSTDSPEIYGYTF
TRBJ2-2,TRBV4-1,TRBD2,19,CASSQEVLAGGQYTGELFF
TRBJ2-7,TRBV4-2,TRBD1,18,CASSQGLGRGQGAGGQYF
TRBJ2-5,TRBV28,TRBD1,14,CASSPPDRQETQYF